This T cell receptor beta chain was observed in a study of T-cell reconstitution after alpha-beta-depleted transplantation in children. Study conclusions and caveats: Hyperexpanded clones declined; after one year, newly produced T cells mostly supplied diversity.

On this clonotype itself: Its antigen is currently unknown.

Researchers prepared the TCRbeta library using unique molecular identifiers, the study reports. One entry per CDR3 protein results from TCRdb running MiXCR on the PCR reads. The sample lists roughly 220,000 distinct CDR3 sequences; roughly 9.1% were seen once. The CDR3 sequence is 17 residues long. V lost 3 bases and J lost 4, with 19 bases in between. This clonotype originated in a male patient between 2 and 10 years old who had a stem cell transplant for acute myeloid leukemia, so the T cells may come from the graft donor. The rearrangement joins TRBV12-3 or TRBV12-4 to TRBJ1-5; D remains ambiguous. This sample comprised PBMCs, mostly from graft donor cells, obtained 360 days after TCRalphabeta/CD19-depleted stem cell transplant. CDR3 coding DNA: TGTGCCAGCAGTTTTTTGGCTCGGGATATTGGGAATCAGCCCCAGCATTTT. Encoded protein: CASSFLARDIGNQPQHF.